These 6 T cell receptor beta chains originate from one sample sequenced in a study of T cell responses to AZD1222 COVID-19 vaccine (dated by TCRdb to the early 2020s). What the time point label conveys for this sample: about 28 days (+/-7) after the second vaccine dose. To prepare the library, the immunoSEQ multiplex PCR assay was applied. TCRdb holds this immuneACCESS table with in-frame rearrangements only. Some clones are missing; in checked studies, unresolved V genes explain under half, and the rest has no known cause. This sample holds 130,000 to 150,000 clones; roughly 89% were observed only once. Around 1.5% of the sample goes to the ten largest clones. The sequencing here drew on peripheral blood, taken 28 days after the second AZD1222 dose. Receptors originate from an adult who received the AZD1222 COVID-19 vaccine.

This chain uses TRBV29-1 with TRBJ2-5; D call uncertain. The germline V and J ends were trimmed by 6 bases and 5 bases, with 19 bases remaining between them. Germline loops: CDR1 SQVTM, CDR2 ANQGSEA. CDR3 length equals 14 residues. The CDR3 nucleotides are TGCAGCGTCCTACGGAGCGCGACCGGGGAGACCCAGTACTTC. Its translation is CSVLRSATGETQYF.

In its sample, this clone was seen once. V gene TRBV24-1 combines with J gene TRBJ2-7, with 9 bases that match TRBD1. Looked up from germline, CDR1 is KGHDR and CDR2 is SFDVKD. V lost 8 bases and J lost 2; bases outside the gene matches: 3. The CDR3 runs 13 residues. The CDR3 reads CATMGQGAYEQYF. The CDR3 DNA sequence: TGTGCCACCATGGGACAGGGAGCCTACGAGCAGTACTTC.

This chain uses TRBV10-1 with TRBJ2-7; TRBD2 might be the D (6 bases). Germline CDR1 is WNHNN and CDR2 is SYGVQD (reference sequence). The CDR3 spans 23 residues. V lost 0 bases and J lost 3, with 36 bases in between. CDR3 protein: CASSESCHKIAKVGGSAHYEQYF. CDR3 DNA sequence: TGCGCCAGCAGTGAGTCGTGCCACAAAATCGCGAAGGTGGGGGGATCGGCCCACTACGAGCAGTACTTC.

V gene TRBV9 combines with J gene TRBJ2-5; 8 bases line up with TRBD1. Germline-derived CDR1 and CDR2 are SGDLS and YYNGEE. This CDR3 is 15 amino acids long. Trimming cost V 3 bases and J 2 bases; bases outside gene matches: 6. The CDR3 nucleotides are TGTGCCAGCAGCGAGACAGGGGCCTTTCAAGAGACCCAGTACTTC. It codes for CASSETGAFQETQYF.

The J gene is TRBJ2-3, the V gene TRBV7-2, with D possibly TRBD2 on 7 matching bases. This CDR3 comprises 16 residues. CDR1 is SGHTA, CDR2 FQGNSA, per germline. V was trimmed by 3 bases and J by 3 bases, leaving 16 bases between them. CDR3 DNA: TGTGCCAGCAGCTTGGGGAGCGGGACATTGACAGATACGCAGTATTTT. Its protein product is CASSLGSGTLTDTQYF.

The CDR3: CASSNSYEQYF. CDR3 coding DNA: TGCGCCAGCAGCAACTCCTACGAGCAGTACTTC. This chain connects TRBV5-1 to TRBJ2-7, with D hard to call. With 4 bases removed from V and 0 bases from J, the gap between germline ends came to 2 bases. Looked up from germline, CDR1 is SGHRS and CDR2 is YFSETQ. The CDR3 totals 11 residues.